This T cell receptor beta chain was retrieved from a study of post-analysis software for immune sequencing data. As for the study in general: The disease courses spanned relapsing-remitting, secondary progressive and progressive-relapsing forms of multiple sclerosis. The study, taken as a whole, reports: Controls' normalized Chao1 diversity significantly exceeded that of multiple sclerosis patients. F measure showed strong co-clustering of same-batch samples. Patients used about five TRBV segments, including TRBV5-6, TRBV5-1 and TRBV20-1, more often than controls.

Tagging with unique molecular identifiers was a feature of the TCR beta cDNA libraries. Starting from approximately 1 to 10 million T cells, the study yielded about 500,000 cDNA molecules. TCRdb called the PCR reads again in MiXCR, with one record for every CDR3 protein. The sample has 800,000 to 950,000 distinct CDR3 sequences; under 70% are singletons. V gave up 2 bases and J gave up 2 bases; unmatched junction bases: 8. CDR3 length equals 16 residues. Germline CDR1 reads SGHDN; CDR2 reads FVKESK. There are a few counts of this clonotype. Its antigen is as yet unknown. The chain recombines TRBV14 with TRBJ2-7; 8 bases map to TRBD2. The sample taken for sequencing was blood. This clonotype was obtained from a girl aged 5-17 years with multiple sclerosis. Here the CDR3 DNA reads TGTGCCAGCAGCCAACCTCCGGGACTAGGTCCCTACGAGCAGTACTTC. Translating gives CASSQPPGLGPYEQYF. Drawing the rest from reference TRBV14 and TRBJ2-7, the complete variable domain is EAGVTQFPSHSVIEKGQTVTLRCDPISGHDNLYWYRRVMGKEIKFLLHFVKESKQDESGMPNNRFLAERTGGTYSTLKVQPAELEDSGVYFCASSQPPGLGPYEQYFGPGTRLTVT.